This TCR beta chain was profiled in a study of Graves' ophthalmopathy and Graves' hyperthyroidism. The study's findings and limits: In blood, most expanded thyroid clonotypes above 0.001 frequency were also detected. Ophthalmopathy progression predictions by the model showed roughly 75% specificity and over 60% sensitivity.

This clonotype was counted between two and nine times. Antigen unknown. Germline V gene lookup returns CDR1 MDHEN and CDR2 SYDVKM. The CDR3 length is 15 residues. Trimming removed 5 bases from V and 4 bases from J, with 12 bases in between. The diagnosis was founded upon clinical symptoms, serum thyroxine, TRAb, thyroid ultrasound and orbital computed tomography. RNA transcripts were the template, and TCR beta CDR3 regions were amplified from them. First-round RT-PCR relied on HTBI primers, and a second-round multiplex PCR came next. TCRdb passed the multiplex PCR reads through MiXCR, listing each CDR3 protein once. The sample lists some 400,000 distinct CDR3 sequences, around 16% occurring once.

This TCR was recovered from a young woman with Graves' ophthalmopathy. The chain links TRBV28 to TRBJ2-6; no reliable D call. Sequencing used peripheral blood. CDR3 bases: TGTGCCAGCAGTCCTTCTACCCCAGGGGCCAACGTCCTGACTTTC. Its translation: CASSPSTPGANVLTF.